Described below is a single T cell receptor (beta chain) sequence and its context. This CDR3 has 15 residues. In germline, CDR1 is SEHNR, CDR2 FQNEAQ (reference sequence). Deletions cut 0 bases from V and 6 bases from J, with 11 bases between. TCRdb ran MiXCR on the reads and lists one entry per CDR3 protein. The repertoire consists of 680,000 or so distinct CDR3 sequences, with 35% to 45% occurring once and the leading ten covering 2.8%. This sample stems from a study of T cell repertoires in cytomegalovirus infection. This TCR derives from a human donor in good health (CMV status not recorded). Some clones in this sample may be carry-over from other donors' samples. The V and J genes are TRBV7-9 and TRBJ2-2; D might be TRBD1 or TRBD2, each matching 5 bases. The material sequenced was PBMCs. CDR3 amino acids: CASSLAPRGAGELFF. CDR3 bases: TGTGCCAGCAGCTTAGCGCCTAGAGGGGCCGGGGAGCTGTTTTTT.